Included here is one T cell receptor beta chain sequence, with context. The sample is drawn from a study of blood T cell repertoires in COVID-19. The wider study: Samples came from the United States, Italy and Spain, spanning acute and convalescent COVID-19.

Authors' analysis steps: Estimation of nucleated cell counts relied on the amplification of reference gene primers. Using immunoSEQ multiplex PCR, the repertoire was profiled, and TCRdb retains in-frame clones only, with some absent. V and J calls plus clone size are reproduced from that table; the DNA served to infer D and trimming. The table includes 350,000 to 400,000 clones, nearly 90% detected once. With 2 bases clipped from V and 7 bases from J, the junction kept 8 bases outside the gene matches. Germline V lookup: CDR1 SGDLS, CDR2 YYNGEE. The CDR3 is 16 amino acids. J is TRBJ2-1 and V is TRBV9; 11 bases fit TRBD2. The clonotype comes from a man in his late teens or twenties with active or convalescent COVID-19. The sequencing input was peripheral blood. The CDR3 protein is CASSVGMASGRNEQFF. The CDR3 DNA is TGTGCCAGCAGCGTCGGGATGGCTAGCGGGAGGAATGAGCAGTTCTTC.